The 25 T cell receptor beta chains below come from one sample, sequenced in a study of blood T cell repertoires in COVID-19. Libraries were prepared by immunoSEQ multiplex PCR; TCRdb keeps only in-frame clonotypes and omits some of them. The table lists fewer than 350,000 clones, approximately 86% of them singletons. Sequencing was carried out using peripheral blood. Receptor source: a man in his forties or fifties with active or convalescent COVID-19.

The rearrangement uses TRBV6-5 and TRBJ1-2, with D maybe TRBD1 (6 bases). The germline V gene has CDR1 MNHEY and CDR2 SVGAGI. Trimming removed 4 bases at V and 4 bases at J, with 10 bases between. The CDR3 is 13 amino acids. In nucleotides, the CDR3 is TGTGCCAGCAGTTCCTTGGACAGCTATGGCTACACCTTC. Residues: CASSSLDSYGYTF.

The J gene is TRBJ2-7, the V gene TRBV19; weak D call: TRBD1 (6 bases). This CDR3 has 12 residues. V was trimmed by 5 bases and J by 3 bases, leaving 8 bases between them. The germline V gene has CDR1 LNHDA and CDR2 SQIVND (reference sequence). The CDR3 coding sequence is TGTGCCAGTAGTCCAGGGGACTACGAGCAGTACTTC. This encodes CASSPGDYEQYF.

This chain connects TRBV6-1 to TRBJ1-5, with 11 bases that match TRBD1. The CDR3 length is 17 residues. Trimming took 4 bases from V and 2 from J; bases not matched to a gene: 7. Germline CDR1 and CDR2: MNHNS and SASEGT. The CDR3 sequence is CASSGTGGIGGNQPQHF. CDR3 sequence (DNA): TGTGCCAGCAGTGGGACAGGGGGCATCGGAGGCAATCAGCCCCAGCATTTT.

A few counts support this clone. CDR3 bases: TGTGCCAGCAGTGAGGCAGGGTCCCCCGGAACTGAAGCTTTCTTT. Encoded protein: CASSEAGSPGTEAFF. The gene calls are TRBV2 and TRBJ1-1, with a tentative D call TRBD1 (5 bases). CDR3 size: 15 residues. Germline-derived CDR1 and CDR2 are SNHLY and FYNNEI. V was trimmed by 3 bases and J by 5 bases, leaving 16 bases between them. Filled out from reference TRBV2 and TRBJ1-1, the complete variable domain reads EPEVTQTPSHQVTQMGQEVILRCVPISNHLYFYWYRQILGQKVEFLVSFYNNEISEKSEIFDDQFSVERPDGSNFTLKIRSTKLEDSAMYFCASSEAGSPGTEAFFGQGTRLTVV.

The CDR3 nucleotides are TGTGCCAGCAGTTTAGCAGGGACTGGAAACACCATATATTTT. Translation gives CASSLAGTGNTIYF. This chain uses TRBV27 with TRBJ1-3, with D perhaps TRBD1 (5 bases). Germline CDR1 and CDR2: MNHEY and SMNVEV (reference sequence). Trimming left V 2 bases short and J 2 bases short, with 7 bases between. CDR3 size: 14 residues.

The rearrangement links TRBV11-1 to TRBJ2-5; 9 positions match TRBD2. Per the germline V gene, CDR1 is SGHAT and CDR2 is FQDESV (reference sequence). This CDR3 has 16 amino acids. The V segment lost 1 base and the J segment 5 bases; nucleotides outside the gene matches: 8. The CDR3 region is CASSLVPTAGGETQYF. The CDR3 nucleotides are TGTGCCAGCAGCTTAGTCCCTACGGCGGGAGGGGAGACCCAGTACTTC.

The rearrangement joins TRBV7-3 to TRBJ2-7; D is uncertain. This CDR3 contains 15 residues. The V gene's germline CDR1 is SGHTA and CDR2 FQGTGA. The V gene lost 1 base and the J gene lost 2 bases, with 12 bases spanning the gap. The CDR3 DNA follows: TGTGCCAGCAGCTTAATGGCCCAAAACCCCTACGAGCAGTACTTC. Translation: CASSLMAQNPYEQYF.

The chain uses TRBV19 and TRBJ2-5, with 8 bases fitting TRBD1. CDR3 length equals 15 residues. The V and J ends lost 3 bases and 5 bases, in that order; junction bases with no gene match: 8. CDR1 LNHDA and CDR2 SQIVND come from the germline V gene (reference sequence). This chain's CDR3 is CASSMGDRQSETQYF. The DNA for the CDR3 is TGTGCCAGTAGTATGGGGGACAGGCAATCGGAGACCCAGTACTTC.

This chain uses TRBV5-6 with TRBJ2-1; 12 bases agree with TRBD2. Looked up from germline, CDR1 is SGHDT and CDR2 is YYEEEE. The ends lost 3 bases at V and 8 bases at J; junction bases unmatched: 6. The CDR3 extends over 15 amino acids. The CDR3 loop reads CASSWRTSGIDEQFF. CDR3 in DNA: TGTGCCAGCAGCTGGCGGACTAGCGGGATAGATGAGCAGTTCTTC.

This rearrangement joins TRBV11-2 to TRBJ2-1; D call uncertain. The germline V and J ends were trimmed by 5 bases and 0 bases, with 17 bases remaining between them. Germline lookup yields CDR1 SGHAT and CDR2 FQNNGV. The CDR3 extends over 17 amino acids. The CDR3 is CASSPAGSRSSYNEQFF. The CDR3 nucleotides are TGTGCCAGCAGCCCAGCAGGCAGTCGAAGCTCCTACAATGAGCAGTTCTTC.

This clone occurred a few times. The chain is built from TRBV6-1 and TRBJ1-3; TRBD1 might be the D (5 bases). Germline V CDR1 and CDR2: MNHNS, SASEGT. V lost 3 bases and J 0 bases, leaving 9 bases between the germline ends. This CDR3 comprises 15 residues. CDR3 in amino acids: CASSDQGGSGNTIYF. DNA of the CDR3: TGTGCCAGCAGTGACCAGGGCGGCTCTGGAAACACCATATATTTT.

The chain couples TRBV7-9 to TRBJ2-5, with 8 bases aligning to TRBD1. CDR3 length: 14 residues. V was clipped by 5 bases and J by 4 bases; unmatched bases: 6. Germline CDR1 is SEHNR and CDR2 is FQNEAQ (reference sequence). DNA of the CDR3: TGTGCCAGCAGCCCGAGGACAGGGAGAGAGACCCAGTACTTC. This codes for CASSPRTGRETQYF.

Only one count was recorded for this clone. The chain has TRBV2 and TRBJ2-4; possibly TRBD1 for D (5 bases). The CDR3 totals 15 residues. The ends were cut back, 5 bases at V and 0 bases at J, with 11 bases in the middle. Germline values: CDR1 SNHLY, CDR2 FYNNEI. Written as DNA, the CDR3 is TGTGCCAGCAGTCGACAGAAAGAAGCCAAAAACATTCAGTACTTC. Translated: CASSRQKEAKNIQYF.

This clone was seen a handful of times. The chain couples TRBV18 to TRBJ1-1; D call uncertain. The germline V and J ends were trimmed by 1 base and 0 bases, with 9 bases remaining between them. The CDR3 totals 15 residues. Per germline, CDR1 KGHSH and CDR2 LQKENI. This chain's CDR3 is CASSPLDNLNTEAFF. In nucleotides, the CDR3 is TGTGCCAGCTCACCACTTGACAATTTGAACACTGAAGCTTTCTTT.

The CDR3 sequence is CASSNPAPGQGGNEQFF. Here the CDR3 DNA reads TGTGCCAGTAGTAACCCCGCACCGGGACAGGGGGGCAATGAGCAGTTCTTC. The rearrangement joins TRBV19 to TRBJ2-1, with 11 bases aligning to TRBD1. The germline gives CDR1 LNHDA, CDR2 SQIVND (reference sequence). The CDR3 consists of 17 residues. J gave up 6 bases and V 4 bases, and 11 bases lay outside the gene matches.

V usage is TRBV19 and J usage is TRBJ1-3; D not certain. From germline, CDR1 is LNHDA and CDR2 SQIVND (reference sequence). This CDR3 is built from 17 residues. V lost 0 bases and J 4 bases, leaving 16 bases between the germline ends. This chain's CDR3 is CASSIDRQIQPGNTIYF. The CDR3, as DNA: TGTGCCAGTAGTATAGATCGCCAGATCCAACCGGGAAACACCATATATTTT.

The rearrangement joins TRBV21-1 to TRBJ1-2; the table's TRBD1 call for D was not verified on the DNA. TRBV21-1 is classified as a pseudogene. This CDR3 is built from 15 residues. CDR3 nucleotides: TGTGCCAGCAGCAACCACACAGGGTCCCAGGGGGGCTACACCTTC. Translated: CASSNHTGSQGGYTF.

The CDR3 coding sequence is TGTGCCAGCAGCGCCGGGAGGCGGGAGGCCCGGAATGAGCAGTTCTTC. As protein: CASSAGRREARNEQFF. This chain links TRBV9 with TRBJ2-1; TRBD2 matches at 8 bases. V dropped 3 bases and J dropped 7; count of bases not matched to a gene: 12. Germline CDR1 reads SGDLS; CDR2 reads YYNGEE. The CDR3 contains 16 residues.

The chain links TRBV15 to TRBJ1-5; D is undetermined. Per the germline V gene, CDR1 is LNHNV and CDR2 is YYDKDF (reference sequence). The V end was cut by 0 bases, the J end by 6 bases, with 6 bases between. The CDR3 runs to 13 residues. The CDR3 protein is CATSRDLSQPQHF. DNA for the CDR3: TGTGCCACCAGCAGAGATCTCAGTCAGCCCCAGCATTTT.

The chain recombines TRBV13 with TRBJ1-1; 7 positions agree with TRBD1. The CDR3 consists of 14 residues. From germline, CDR1 is PRHDT and CDR2 FYEKMQ (reference sequence). Trimming cost V 5 bases and J 1 base; bases outside gene matches: 4. The CDR3 DNA sequence: TGTGCCAGCAGCCTGGGACAGACGAACACTGAAGCTTTCTTT. Its translation is CASSLGQTNTEAFF. The variable domain in full, completed from reference TRBV13 and TRBJ1-1, reads AAGVIQSPRHLIKEKRETATLKCYPIPRHDTVYWYQQGPGQDPQFLISFYEKMQSDKGSIPDRFSAQQFSDYHSELNMSSLELGDSALYFCASSLGQTNTEAFFGQGTRLTVV.

This chain links TRBV15 with TRBJ2-7; the D gene is possibly TRBD1 (5 bases). Per the germline V gene, CDR1 is LNHNV and CDR2 is YYDKDF (reference sequence). The V end lost 0 bases, the J end lost 3 bases, and 12 bases lay between the germline ends. The CDR3 runs to 15 residues. The CDR3 DNA is TGTGCCACCAGCAGAGATAAAGGGGCTTACTACGAGCAGTACTTC. It specifies CATSRDKGAYYEQYF.

J is TRBJ1-2 and V is TRBV28; possibly TRBD1 for D (6 bases). CDR3 size: 16 residues. The V gene's germline CDR1 is MDHEN and CDR2 SYDVKM. Trimming took off 5 bases at V and 3 bases at J, with 19 bases between the two ends. CDR3 sequence (DNA): TGTGCCAGCAGTAGGTACAGGGTGGGTGGCTACTATGGCTACACCTTC. Translated: CASSRYRVGGYYGYTF.

This chain links TRBV9 with TRBJ2-1; 10 bases agree with TRBD1. Trimming cost V 0 bases and J 3 bases; bases outside gene matches: 6. This CDR3 spans 17 amino acids. The germline V gene has CDR1 SGDLS and CDR2 YYNGEE. Here the CDR3 reads CASSVEGTGAVYNEQFF. As DNA, the CDR3 is TGTGCCAGCAGCGTAGAGGGGACAGGGGCCGTCTACAATGAGCAGTTCTTC.

This chain connects TRBV7-6 to TRBJ1-2; TRBD1 matches 7 bases. The CDR3 is 15 residues long. The germline V gene has CDR1 SGHVS and CDR2 FNYEAQ. Trimming took 3 bases from V and 7 from J; bases not matched to a gene: 11. Here the CDR3 reads CASSLATGELGGYTF. The CDR3 DNA reads as TGTGCCAGCAGCTTGGCTACAGGGGAATTGGGTGGCTACACCTTC. Looking up the rest from reference TRBV7-6 and TRBJ1-2 gives the full variable domain: GAGVSQSPRYKVTKRGQDVALRCDPISGHVSLYWYRQALGQGPEFLTYFNYEAQQDKSGLPNDRFSAERPEGSISTLTIQRTEQRDSAMYRCASSLATGELGGYTFGSGTRLTVV.

The CDR3 here is CASSQGQGWAEAFF. The CDR3 DNA reads as TGCGCCAGCAGCCAAGGACAGGGTTGGGCTGAAGCTTTCTTT. The chain links TRBV4-1 to TRBJ1-1; TRBD1 aligns across 7 bases. V was clipped by 1 base and J by 6 bases; unmatched bases: 5. Looked up from germline, CDR1 is MGHRA and CDR2 is YSYEKL. This CDR3 is built from 14 residues.